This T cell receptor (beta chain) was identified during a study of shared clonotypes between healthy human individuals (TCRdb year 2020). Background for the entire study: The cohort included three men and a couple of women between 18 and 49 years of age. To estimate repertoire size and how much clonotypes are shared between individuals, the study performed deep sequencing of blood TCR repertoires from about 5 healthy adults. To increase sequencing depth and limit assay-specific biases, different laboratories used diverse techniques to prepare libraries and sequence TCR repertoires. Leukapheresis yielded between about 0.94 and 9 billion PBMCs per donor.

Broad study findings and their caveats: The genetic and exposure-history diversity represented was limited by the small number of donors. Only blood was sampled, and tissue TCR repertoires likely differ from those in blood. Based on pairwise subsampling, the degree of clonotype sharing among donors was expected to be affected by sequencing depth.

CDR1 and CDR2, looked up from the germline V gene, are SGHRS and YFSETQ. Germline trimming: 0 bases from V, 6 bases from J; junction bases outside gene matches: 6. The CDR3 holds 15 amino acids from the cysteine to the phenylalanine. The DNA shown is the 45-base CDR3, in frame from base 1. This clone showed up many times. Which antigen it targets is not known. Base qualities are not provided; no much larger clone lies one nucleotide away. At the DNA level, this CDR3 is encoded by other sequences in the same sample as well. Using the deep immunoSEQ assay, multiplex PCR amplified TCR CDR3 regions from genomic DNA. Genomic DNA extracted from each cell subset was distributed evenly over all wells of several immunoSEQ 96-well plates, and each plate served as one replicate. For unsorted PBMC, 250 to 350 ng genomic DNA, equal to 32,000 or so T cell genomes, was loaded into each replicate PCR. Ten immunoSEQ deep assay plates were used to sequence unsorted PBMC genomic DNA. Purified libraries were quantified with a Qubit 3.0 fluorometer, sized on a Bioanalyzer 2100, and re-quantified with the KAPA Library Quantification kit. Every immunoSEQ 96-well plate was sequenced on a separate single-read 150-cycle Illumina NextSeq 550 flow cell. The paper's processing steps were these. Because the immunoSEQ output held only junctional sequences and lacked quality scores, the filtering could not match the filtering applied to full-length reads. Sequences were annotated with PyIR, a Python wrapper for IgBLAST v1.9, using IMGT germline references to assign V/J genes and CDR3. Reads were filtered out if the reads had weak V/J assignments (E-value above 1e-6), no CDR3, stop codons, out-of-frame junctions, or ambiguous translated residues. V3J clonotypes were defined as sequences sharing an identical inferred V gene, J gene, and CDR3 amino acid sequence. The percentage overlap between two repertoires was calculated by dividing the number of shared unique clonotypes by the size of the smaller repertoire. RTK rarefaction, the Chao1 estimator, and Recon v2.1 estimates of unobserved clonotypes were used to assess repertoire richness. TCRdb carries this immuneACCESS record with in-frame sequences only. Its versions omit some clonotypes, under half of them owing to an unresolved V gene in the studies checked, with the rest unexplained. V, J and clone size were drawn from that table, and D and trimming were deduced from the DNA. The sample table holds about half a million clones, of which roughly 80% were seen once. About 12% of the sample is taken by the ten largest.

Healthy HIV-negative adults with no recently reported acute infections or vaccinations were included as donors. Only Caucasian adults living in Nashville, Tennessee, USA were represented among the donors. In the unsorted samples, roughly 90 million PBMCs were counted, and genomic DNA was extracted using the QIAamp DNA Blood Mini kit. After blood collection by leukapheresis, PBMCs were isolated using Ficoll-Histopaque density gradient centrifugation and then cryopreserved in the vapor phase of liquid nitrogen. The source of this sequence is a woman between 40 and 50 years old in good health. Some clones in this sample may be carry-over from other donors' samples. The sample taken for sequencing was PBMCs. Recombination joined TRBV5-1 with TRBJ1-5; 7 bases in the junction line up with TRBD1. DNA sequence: TGCGCCAGCAGCTTGGAAGGGGGCCGGGGTCAGCCCCAGCATTTT. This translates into CASSLEGGRGQPQHF.